This TCR beta chain was recovered during a study of blood T cell repertoires in COVID-19. TCRdb keeps only in-frame clones here, not all; method: immunoSEQ multiplex PCR. Seen here are about 180,000 clones, 80% to 85% observed once, and the top ten hold less than 3.5%. The clonotype comes from a woman aged 55-70 years with acute or convalescent COVID-19. Material: peripheral blood.

The CDR3 here is CASSSQGALEKLFF. CDR3 in DNA: TGTGCCAGCAGTAGTCAGGGGGCGCTTGAAAAACTGTTTTTT. The genes are TRBV6-6 and TRBJ1-4; 8 bases line up with TRBD1. CDR3 length: 14 residues. The germline gives CDR1 MNHNY, CDR2 SVGAGI (reference sequence). V lost 5 bases to trimming and J lost 7 bases; unmatched junction nucleotides: 6.